The next 24 T cell receptor beta chains were all read from a single sample in a study of blood T cell repertoires in COVID-19. Measured with immunoSEQ multiplex PCR; TCRdb has only the in-frame clones, and not every one. The table includes around 300,000 clones, around 89% detected once. Input material: PBMCs or T cells enriched from blood (not recorded which). All receptors derive from a woman aged 18-29 years who had recovered from COVID-19.

This chain joins TRBV5-8 and TRBJ2-7; 7 positions match TRBD2. The CDR3 is 16 amino acids. Germline values: CDR1 SGHTS, CDR2 YDEGEE. V shed 0 bases, J shed 6 bases, and the junction held 12 bases outside the gene matches. In nucleotides, the CDR3 is TGTGCCAGCAGCTTGGAAGGGACTAACTCTCTGCGCGAGCAGTACTTC. Protein sequence: CASSLEGTNSLREQYF.

V usage is TRBV11-2 and J usage is TRBJ1-2, with D tentatively TRBD1 (5 bases). Deletions cut 5 bases from V and 4 bases from J, with 17 bases between. Germline V gene lookup returns CDR1 SGHAT and CDR2 FQNNGV. The CDR3 totals 15 residues. CDR3: CASSRLGGTGYGYTF. The CDR3 nucleotides are TGTGCCAGCAGCCGCCTCGGGGGGACGGGCTATGGCTACACCTTC.

The J gene is TRBJ1-5, the V gene TRBV2, with TRBD1 matching over 9 bases. The CDR3 loop spans 16 amino acids. Trimming removed 5 bases from V and 4 bases from J; junction bases left unmatched: 9. CDR1 and CDR2 (germline): SNHLY, FYNNEI. The CDR3 DNA reads TGTGCCAGCAGTCCTGACAGGGGGGAAGGGAATCAGCCCCAGCATTTT. Protein: CASSPDRGEGNQPQHF.

The rearrangement links TRBV19 to TRBJ1-6; D possibly corresponds to TRBD1 (5 bases). The germline gives CDR1 LNHDA, CDR2 SQIVND (reference sequence). Between the trimmed V and J ends, which lost 4 bases and 11 bases, there was a span of 18 bases. This CDR3 has 15 residues. The CDR3 here is CASSKEKGIPTPLHF. In nucleotides, the CDR3 is TGTGCCAGTAGTAAGGAGAAGGGGATCCCGACACCCCTCCACTTT.

The chain carries TRBV18 and TRBJ1-3, with TRBD1 as a possible D gene (6 bases). CDR1 and CDR2 from the germline V gene are KGHSH and LQKENI. Trimming shortened V by 6 bases and J by 0 bases, and 12 bases separated the two germline ends. This CDR3 has 15 amino acids. Here the CDR3 reads CASSPVGGSGNTIYF. The CDR3 DNA reads as TGTGCCAGCTCGCCGGTAGGGGGCTCTGGAAACACCATATATTTT.

The chain joins TRBV28 to TRBJ1-2; 11 bases agree with TRBD1. CDR3 size: 14 residues. Trimming at V came to 6 bases and at J to 4 bases, leaving 4 bases not matched to a gene. Germline assignment: CDR1 MDHEN and CDR2 SYDVKM. The CDR3 DNA follows: TGTGCCAGCAGGGACAGGGGGCGTAGCTATGGCTACACCTTC. This sequence encodes CASRDRGRSYGYTF.

This clone was recorded only once. The CDR3 bases are TGTGCCAGCAGCGTTACCGGGACAGGGTCCTACGAGCAGTACTTC. This sequence encodes CASSVTGTGSYEQYF. The V call is TRBV5-4, the J call TRBJ2-7, with TRBD1 matching 9 bases. The CDR3 is 15 residues long. The V gene end was trimmed by 4 bases and the J gene end by 1 base; junction bases not matched to a gene: 6. The V gene's germline CDR1 is SGHNT and CDR2 YYREEE (reference sequence).

The V call is TRBV2, the J call TRBJ1-2, with 7 nucleotides matching TRBD1. There are 13 residues in the CDR3. With V trimmed by 7 bases and J by 8 bases, 10 bases remained unmatched. Germline V gene lookup returns CDR1 SNHLY and CDR2 FYNNEI. The CDR3, as DNA: TGTGCCAGCATTCTACAGGGGCCTCGCGGCTACACCTTC. It translates to CASILQGPRGYTF.

V and J are TRBV2 and TRBJ1-2; D is ambiguous. Between the trimmed V and J ends, which lost 3 bases and 1 base, there was a span of 12 bases. CDR1 and CDR2 from the germline V gene are SNHLY and FYNNEI. The CDR3 is made up of 15 amino acids. CDR3 bases: TGTGCCAGCAGTGAGGCAGGCCGGGGTAACTATGGCTACACCTTC. Protein product: CASSEAGRGNYGYTF.

This chain links TRBV3-1 (or the pseudogene TRBV3-2) with TRBJ2-2; TRBD2 aligns across 9 bases. Germline CDR1 is LGHDT and CDR2 is YNNKEL (reference sequence). V shed 7 bases, J shed 6 bases, and the junction held 6 bases outside the gene matches. The CDR3 consists of 14 residues. The CDR3: CASKRLAGSGELFF. CDR3 bases: TGTGCCAGCAAAAGGCTAGCGGGGTCCGGGGAGCTGTTTTTT.

The chain recombines TRBV15 with TRBJ1-2, with 12 bases that match TRBD1. This CDR3 is built from 16 residues. Germline CDR1 reads LNHNV; CDR2 reads YYDKDF (reference sequence). With 0 bases clipped from V and 10 bases from J, the junction kept 9 bases outside the gene matches. The CDR3 here is CATSRDSGTGGFDYTF. CDR3 in DNA: TGTGCCACCAGCAGAGATTCTGGGACAGGGGGCTTCGACTACACCTTC.

J is TRBJ1-2 and V is TRBV27, with D possibly TRBD1 on 5 matching bases. V gave up 4 bases and J gave up 1 base, with 10 bases separating them. This CDR3 spans 14 amino acids. From germline, CDR1 is MNHEY and CDR2 SMNVEV (reference sequence). The DNA for the CDR3 is TGTGCCAGCAGTTCTACAGGCAATAACTATGGCTACACCTTC. The encoded protein is CASSSTGNNYGYTF.

The rearrangement joins TRBV1 to TRBJ1-1. TRBV1 is designated a pseudogene. There are 13 residues in the CDR3. CDR3: CTSSQWRSKEAFF. CDR3 nucleotides: TGCACCAGCAGCCAATGGAGGTCTAAGGAAGCTTTCTTT.

This clone was counted a few times. The chain is built from TRBV6-6 and TRBJ2-1; D is unclear. Germline-derived CDR1 and CDR2 are MNHNY and SVGAGI (reference sequence). Trimming removed 3 bases at V and 8 bases at J, with 11 bases between. CDR3 length equals 13 residues. The CDR3 DNA reads TGTGCCAGCAGTTATCCAACTCCGGATGAGCAGTTCTTC. This sequence encodes CASSYPTPDEQFF.

This clone has a single count. This sequence joins TRBV19 and TRBJ1-1, with TRBD1 matching 7 bases. J lost 5 bases, V lost 7 bases, and 1 base had no gene match. Germline assignment: CDR1 LNHDA and CDR2 SQIVND (reference sequence). CDR3 length: 11 residues. CDR3 DNA sequence: TGTGCCAGTAAGGGACAGACTGAAGCTTTCTTT. This codes for CASKGQTEAFF.

This clone was observed once. The chain uses TRBV27 and TRBJ2-7; 8 positions agree with TRBD2. The germline gives CDR1 MNHEY, CDR2 SMNVEV (reference sequence). The J segment lost 4 bases and the V segment lost 5 bases, leaving 4 bases of the junction unmatched. The CDR3 has 13 residues. CDR3 nucleotide sequence: TGTGCCAGCAGTCAGACTAGCGATTACGAGCAGTACTTC. Translating gives CASSQTSDYEQYF.

This rearrangement joins TRBV21-1 to TRBJ1-2. TRBV21-1 is recorded as a pseudogene. CDR3 length equals 11 residues. CDR3 region: CASPPQLGYTF. DNA of the CDR3: TGTGCCAGCCCTCCCCAACTTGGCTACACCTTC.

The gene calls are TRBV5-1 and TRBJ1-5, with D possibly matching TRBD1 (6 bases). Germline V CDR1 and CDR2: SGHRS, YFSETQ. Between the trimmed V and J ends, which lost 4 bases and 4 bases, there was a span of 12 bases. CDR3 size: 14 residues. CDR3: CASSPQGPNQPQHF. The CDR3, as DNA: TGCGCCAGCAGCCCTCAGGGGCCAAATCAGCCCCAGCATTTT.

This clone showed up just once. The chain is built from TRBV4-1 and TRBJ2-1; TRBD1 matches 7 bases. Trimming removed 0 bases from V and 1 base from J; junction bases left unmatched: 9. The CDR3 has 18 amino acids. Germline V gene sequence: CDR1 MGHRA, CDR2 YSYEKL. The CDR3 DNA reads TGCGCCAGCAGCCAAGACAGCCCATACAGGGGATCCTACAATGAGCAGTTCTTC. Protein: CASSQDSPYRGSYNEQFF.

The CDR3 DNA sequence: TGTGCCAGCAGCCGAATTCTACCGGGACAGGGGAATTCACCCCTCCACTTT. It codes for CASSRILPGQGNSPLHF. The chain employs TRBV14 and TRBJ1-6; 10 bases are a match to TRBD1. The germline gives CDR1 SGHDN, CDR2 FVKESK. Germline trimming cut 4 bases from V and 7 bases from J; bases unmatched to any gene: 10. The CDR3 has 17 residues.

This chain links TRBV5-1 with TRBJ1-2; 7 bases match TRBD1. The CDR3 loop spans 13 amino acids. Germline trimming cut 7 bases from V and 2 bases from J; bases unmatched to any gene: 5. The germline CDR1 and CDR2 sequences are SGHRS and YFSETQ. The CDR3 bases are TGCGCCAGCGCGGACAGGACGAACTATGGCTACACCTTC. Amino acid sequence: CASADRTNYGYTF.

V gene TRBV15 combines with J gene TRBJ1-1; TRBD1 matches 7 bases. Per the germline V gene, CDR1 is LNHNV and CDR2 is YYDKDF (reference sequence). The CDR3 covers 14 residues. Trimming removed 3 bases from V and 0 bases from J; junction bases left unmatched: 1. CDR3 protein: CATSRTGLNTEAFF. CDR3 DNA: TGTGCCACCAGCAGGACAGGGCTGAACACTGAAGCTTTCTTT.

V gene TRBV4-1 combines with J gene TRBJ1-2, with TRBD1 matching 7 bases. V dropped 5 bases and J dropped 8; count of bases not matched to a gene: 8. The CDR3 runs to 13 residues. Germline CDR1 reads MGHRA; CDR2 reads YSYEKL. The CDR3 nucleotides read TGCGCCAGCAGCGGAGACTTAGGGGGCGGCTACACCTTC. This gives the protein CASSGDLGGGYTF.

V and J are TRBV28 and TRBJ2-7; weak D call: TRBD1 (6 bases). Per the germline V gene, CDR1 is MDHEN and CDR2 is SYDVKM. The CDR3 contains 12 residues. V was shortened by 4 bases and J by 6 bases, with 10 bases between the two germline ends. The CDR3 region has the DNA TGTGCCAGCAGTTCAGGGGTTAGCGAGCAGTACTTC. Its translation is CASSSGVSEQYF.